This entry is about one TCR beta chain. The table came from immunoSEQ multiplex PCR; TCRdb's copy has only in-frame clones and leaves some out. The top ten clones hold about 0.5% of a sample with about 60,000 clones, roughly 84% of them seen once. Looked up from germline, CDR1 is SGHRS and CDR2 is YFSETQ. The CDR3 spans 15 residues. The V segment lost 4 bases and the J segment 3 bases; nucleotides outside the gene matches: 7. This sample is part of a study of memory CD4+ T cells and cytomegalovirus serostatus. The sort gate was single viable CD3+CD4+CD8-CD45RO+ cells for memory CD4+ T cells. The sample comprised memory CD4+ T cells from blood. The chain joins TRBV5-1 to TRBJ2-3, with 8 bases matching TRBD2. This sequence was found in an adult in good health and CMV-seronegative. Some clones in this sample may be carry-over from other donors' samples. This chain's CDR3 is CASSNGRAGTDTQYF. For the CDR3, the DNA is TGCGCCAGCAGCAACGGGAGGGCGGGGACAGATACGCAGTATTTT.